The 26 T cell receptor beta chains below were found in one sample sequenced in a study of tumor T cells in aggressive B-cell lymphoma. Only in-frame clones appear in the TCRdb table, and some are missing; sequencing was by immunoSEQ multiplex PCR. In the table there are about 750 clones, around 90% of which are singletons. The sample comprised tumor tissue. Receptor source: an adult with diffuse large B cell lymphoma.

The rearrangement uses TRBV9 and TRBJ1-2; D unresolved. The CDR3 extends over 14 amino acids. V was trimmed by 0 bases and J by 8 bases, leaving 14 bases between them. Germline lookup yields CDR1 SGDLS and CDR2 YYNGEE. The CDR3 sequence: CASSVVGGAGGYTF. CDR3 nucleotides: TGTGCCAGCAGCGTAGTGGGAGGTGCGGGGGGCTACACCTTC.

V is TRBV19 and J is TRBJ2-6, with 10 bases that match TRBD1. The CDR3 sequence is 18 residues long. J was trimmed by 0 bases and V by 3 bases; bases with no gene match: 5. Germline lookup yields CDR1 LNHDA and CDR2 SQIVND (reference sequence). CDR3 in amino acids: CASSMSGQGLSGANVLTF. As DNA, the CDR3 is TGTGCCAGTAGTATGTCGGGACAGGGGCTCTCTGGGGCCAACGTCCTGACTTTC.

The chain carries TRBV18 and TRBJ1-5; 11 nucleotides line up with TRBD1. The junction had 10 bases not matched to a gene; V was cut back by 4 bases and J by 11 bases. Germline assignment: CDR1 KGHSH and CDR2 LQKENI. This CDR3 is 15 amino acids long. The chain's CDR3 is CASSLARTGGEAQHF. The CDR3 bases are TGTGCCAGCTCACTTGCCAGGACAGGGGGCGAAGCCCAGCATTTT.

This clone is a singleton in its sample. The chain combines TRBV15 with TRBJ1-4, with D perhaps matching TRBD1 (5 bases). Between the trimmed V and J ends, which lost 1 base and 1 base, there was a span of 19 bases. The CDR3 length is 19 residues. Germline values: CDR1 LNHNV, CDR2 YYDKDF (reference sequence). This chain's CDR3 is CATSRGVYGGTLTNEKLFF. The CDR3 region has the DNA TGTGCCACCAGCAGAGGGGTCTACGGAGGGACCTTAACTAATGAAAAACTGTTTTTT.

The chain links TRBV11-2 to TRBJ1-2, with a tentative D call TRBD1 (6 bases). V was shortened by 5 bases and J by 4 bases, with 14 bases between the two germline ends. The CDR3 length is 14 residues. Germline CDR1 reads SGHAT; CDR2 reads FQNNGV. CDR3 nucleotide sequence: TGTGCCAGCAGCCATCGAGGGGGGGTCTATGGCTACACCTTC. The encoded protein is CASSHRGGVYGYTF.

This chain uses TRBV7-3 with TRBJ2-2; no clear D. The CDR3 extends over 12 amino acids. Per the germline V gene, CDR1 is SGHTA and CDR2 is FQGTGA. V gave up 5 bases and J gave up 7 bases, with 8 bases separating them. The CDR3 sequence is CASSPRGGELFF. The CDR3 DNA is TGTGCCAGCAGCCCAAGAGGCGGGGAGCTGTTTTTT.

This clone was detected only once. The chain joins TRBV9 to TRBJ2-2; 11 nucleotides agree with TRBD2. This CDR3 is built from 18 residues. CDR1 SGDLS and CDR2 YYNGEE come from the germline V gene. Trimming took 0 bases from V and 2 from J; bases not matched to a gene: 6. CDR3 coding DNA: TGTGCCAGCAGCGTAGAGCGGACTAGCGGGCCCAACACCGGGGAGCTGTTTTTT. Its protein is CASSVERTSGPNTGELFF.

This clone showed up just a few times. Other nucleotide sequences in the sample specify the same CDR3. The chain recombines TRBV7-3 with TRBJ2-5; 9 bases are a match to TRBD2. This CDR3 comprises 15 residues. CDR1 and CDR2 (germline): SGHTA, FQGTGA. J gave up 4 bases and V 2 bases, and 5 bases lay outside the gene matches. The CDR3 reads CASSLAGGPPETQYF. CDR3 coding DNA: TGTGCCAGCAGCTTAGCGGGAGGGCCCCCAGAGACCCAGTACTTC.

The gene calls are TRBV27 and TRBJ2-5, with 15 bases matching TRBD2. With 4 bases clipped from V and 10 bases from J, the junction kept 1 base outside the gene matches. The V gene's germline CDR1 is MNHEY and CDR2 SMNVEV (reference sequence). The CDR3 is 13 residues long. CDR3 loop: CASSWTSGRGQYF. Written as DNA, the CDR3 is TGTGCCAGCAGTTGGACTAGCGGGAGGGGCCAGTACTTC.

The rearrangement links TRBV11-2 to TRBJ2-7, with TRBD2 identical over 12 bases. Germline V CDR1 and CDR2: SGHAT, FQNNGV. V gave up 2 bases and J gave up 3 bases; unmatched junction bases: 5. The CDR3 runs to 16 residues. In nucleotides, the CDR3 is TGTGCCAGCAGCTTAAACCCACTAGCGGGAGGCTACGAGCAGTACTTC. Translating it yields CASSLNPLAGGYEQYF.

V and J are TRBV23-1 and TRBJ2-7; 7 positions match TRBD2. TRBV23-1 is known as an ORF, though its function is uncertain. J gave up 7 bases and V 5 bases, and 29 bases lay outside the gene matches. The CDR3 is made up of 20 amino acids. This CDR3 reads CASSYKAPPRAQGREGEQYF. For the CDR3, the DNA is TGCGCCAGCAGTTACAAAGCCCCGCCCAGAGCCCAGGGCAGGGAGGGAGAGCAGTACTTC.

J is TRBJ2-2 and V is TRBV5-6; 13 positions agree with TRBD2. CDR1 SGHDT and CDR2 YYEEEE come from the germline V gene. The CDR3 is 16 residues long. With 2 bases clipped from V and 6 bases from J, the junction kept 4 bases outside the gene matches. CDR3 sequence: CASSFRTSGSSGELFF. The DNA of the CDR3 is TGTGCCAGCAGCTTCCGGACTAGCGGGAGTTCCGGGGAGCTGTTTTTT.

The CDR3, as DNA: TGTGCCTGGAGTGAGGGGTCCCCTCACGCAGATACGCAGTATTTT. Amino acid sequence: CAWSEGSPHADTQYF. J is TRBJ2-3 and V is TRBV30; D perhaps matches TRBD1 (5 bases). Germline V gives CDR1 GTSNPN, CDR2 SVGIG (reference sequence). The V end was cut by 1 base, the J end by 4 bases, with 15 bases between. The length of the CDR3 is 15 residues.

V and J are TRBV7-9 and TRBJ2-1; maybe TRBD2 (5 bases). V was shortened by 6 bases and J by 2 bases, with 14 bases between the two germline ends. CDR1 and CDR2 from the germline V gene are SEHNR and FQNEAQ (reference sequence). The length of the CDR3 is 15 residues. CDR3 DNA sequence: TGTGCCAGCAGTGAGAAAGCGGCAACCTACAATGAGCAGTTCTTC. This encodes CASSEKAATYNEQFF.

V is TRBV6-5 and J is TRBJ2-1; 9 bases agree with TRBD2. CDR3 length equals 15 residues. CDR1 and CDR2 (germline): MNHEY, SVGAGI. V shed 6 bases, J shed 3 bases, and the junction held 6 bases outside the gene matches. The CDR3 DNA reads as TGTGCCAGCAGGTCAAGCGGGAGGTACTACAATGAGCAGTTCTTC. Translating it yields CASRSSGRYYNEQFF.

The V and J genes are TRBV19 and TRBJ2-5, with TRBD2 identical over 12 bases. The germline CDR1 and CDR2 sequences are LNHDA and SQIVND (reference sequence). V shed 7 bases and J 5 bases; nucleotides not matched to a gene: 8. The CDR3 length is 15 residues. CDR3 amino acids: CASNEGLAGWETQYF. CDR3 in DNA: TGTGCCAGTAACGAAGGACTAGCGGGATGGGAGACCCAGTACTTC. Full variable domain (remainder filled in from reference TRBV19 and TRBJ2-5): DGGITQSPKYLFRKEGQNVTLSCEQNLNHDAMYWYRQDPGQGLRLIYYSQIVNDFQKGDIAEGYSVSREKKESFPLTVTSAQKNPTAFYLCASNEGLAGWETQYFGPGTRLLVL.

This chain connects TRBV19 to TRBJ1-5, with D unresolved. Trimming took 6 bases from V and 8 from J, leaving 17 bases between them. Germline CDR1 reads LNHDA; CDR2 reads SQIVND (reference sequence). This CDR3 region has 14 residues. CDR3 DNA: TGTGCCAGTAGCCTCGACGGGATCTGGGAGCCCCAGCATTTT. Its protein is CASSLDGIWEPQHF.

This clone was seen a handful of times. V usage is TRBV30 and J usage is TRBJ2-1, with TRBD2 as a possible D gene (6 bases). The CDR3 covers 13 residues. In germline, CDR1 is GTSNPN, CDR2 SVGIG (reference sequence). V was cut by 8 bases and J by 7 bases, with 18 bases left in between. CDR3 nucleotide sequence: TGTGCCGGGGGGAAGGCAGTTTTTAATGAGCAGTTCTTC. Translation: CAGGKAVFNEQFF.

V is TRBV19 and J is TRBJ2-1; a weak D match, TRBD1 (6 bases). V was pared by 7 bases and J by 4 bases, with 17 bases between. The CDR3 length is 15 residues. Germline V gene data show CDR1 as LNHDA and CDR2 as SQIVND (reference sequence). The CDR3 bases are TGTGCCAGTACCATGCCGGGACAAGCATACAATGAGCAGTTCTTC. Protein sequence: CASTMPGQAYNEQFF.

J is TRBJ1-3 and V is TRBV5-5; no firm D call. V was pared by 4 bases and J by 3 bases, with 14 bases between. The CDR3 extends over 15 amino acids. Germline V lookup: CDR1 SGHKS, CDR2 YYEKEE (reference sequence). CDR3 loop: CASSLRDSFGNTIYF. For the CDR3, the DNA is TGTGCCAGCAGCCTGAGAGATTCCTTTGGAAACACCATATATTTT.

The chain joins TRBV28 to TRBJ2-2; D gene unclear. Looked up from germline, CDR1 is MDHEN and CDR2 is SYDVKM. This CDR3 comprises 14 residues. V was clipped by 7 bases and J by 2 bases, with 11 bases between them. CDR3 sequence: CASNLELNTGELFF. CDR3 in DNA: TGTGCCAGCAACCTGGAGCTAAACACCGGGGAGCTGTTTTTT.

The rearrangement links TRBV19 to TRBJ2-4; 7 bases line up with TRBD2. In germline, CDR1 is LNHDA, CDR2 SQIVND (reference sequence). V lost 4 bases to trimming and J lost 9 bases; unmatched junction nucleotides: 12. The CDR3 is made up of 15 amino acids. CDR3 nucleotide sequence: TGTGCCAGTAGTACCTCCGGGACTAACCGCGGCATTCAGTACTTC. Its protein is CASSTSGTNRGIQYF.

The CDR3 nucleotides are TGTGCCAGCAGCCCCGCCCCGCTAGCGGGACTAGATACGCAGTATTTT. This sequence encodes CASSPAPLAGLDTQYF. The chain couples TRBV7-2 to TRBJ2-3; the match to TRBD2 covers 9 bases. V gave up 5 bases and J gave up 5 bases; unmatched junction bases: 11. Germline lookup yields CDR1 SGHTA and CDR2 FQGNSA. The CDR3 has 16 amino acids.

CDR3 region: CASSLDPSGRGENIQYF. CDR3 coding DNA: TGTGCCAGCAGCTTAGATCCAAGCGGGAGAGGGGAAAACATTCAGTACTTC. The chain recombines TRBV11-2 with TRBJ2-4, with TRBD2 identical over 8 bases. This CDR3 region has 17 residues. V was pared by 0 bases and J by 5 bases, with 9 bases of the junction left unmatched. Germline V lookup: CDR1 SGHAT, CDR2 FQNNGV.

The gene calls are TRBV5-6 and TRBJ2-7; no clear D. With 0 bases removed from V and 3 bases from J, the gap between germline ends came to 7 bases. Germline V CDR1 and CDR2: SGHDT, YYEEEE. This CDR3 has 13 amino acids. The CDR3 protein is CASSLDNHYEQYF. The CDR3 nucleotides read TGTGCCAGCAGCTTGGACAATCACTACGAGCAGTACTTC.

Concerning this clone: Other DNA variants within this sample encode the same CDR3. The chain couples TRBV27 to TRBJ2-6, with 8 positions matching TRBD2. Unmatched junction bases numbered 5, after V lost 5 bases and J lost 2 bases. Germline CDR1 reads MNHEY; CDR2 reads SMNVEV (reference sequence). CDR3 length equals 16 residues. In nucleotides, the CDR3 is TGTGCCAGCAGTCCTCTCGGGGGGGCTGGGGCCAACGTCCTGACTTTC. It translates to CASSPLGGAGANVLTF.